A selection of T cell receptor beta chains follows, all from one sample in a study of cytomegalovirus exposure and HLA in healthy donors. Assay used: immunoSEQ multiplex PCR; TCRdb lists only in-frame clones, some missing. The sample includes 150,000 to 200,000 clones, about 90% of them seen just once. The sequenced material came from PBMCs. The receptors originated from a young man in good health and CMV-seropositive. Each CDR3 is given with its conserved first and last residue. Each record gives: V gene, D gene, clone size, J gene, CDR3 protein, CDR3 DNA. The D gene is left open where the match is weak. For some rows the clone size is stated as once, few or many, or as a class when expanded; others skip it.

>TRBV15|TRBD2|NA|TRBJ2-1
CATSLGLAGGRNEQFF
TGTGCCACCAGCCTTGGACTAGCGGGAGGGCGGAATGAGCAGTTCTTC
>TRBV19|NA|NA|TRBJ2-5
CASSTITGDYQETQYF
TGTGCCAGTAGTACCATAACAGGGGACTACCAAGAGACCCAGTACTTC
>TRBV28|TRBD1|NA|TRBJ1-2
CASSIPQGANGYTF
TGTGCCAGCAGCATACCCCAGGGGGCAAATGGCTACACCTTC
>TRBV11-2|NA|few|TRBJ1-2
CASSPQGMDGYTF
TGTGCCAGCAGCCCACAGGGTATGGATGGCTACACCTTC
>TRBV7-6|NA|NA|TRBJ1-4
CASSPSGGVNEKLFF
TGTGCCAGCAGCCCCTCGGGGGGGGTTAACGAAAAACTGTTTTTT
>TRBV28|TRBD1|NA|TRBJ2-3
CASSLWGQGSDTQYF
TGTGCCAGCAGTTTATGGGGACAGGGTTCAGATACGCAGTATTTT
>TRBV27|TRBD1|NA|TRBJ2-2
CASSLLDRGANTGELFF
TGTGCCAGCAGTTTATTAGACAGGGGCGCGAACACCGGGGAGCTGTTTTTT
>TRBV25-1|TRBD2|NA|TRBJ2-5
CASSSRTSGSVETQYF
TGTGCCAGCAGTTCACGGACTAGCGGGAGTGTGGAGACCCAGTACTTC
>TRBV6-6|NA|NA|TRBJ1-4
CASSYGQGIEKLFF
TGTGCCAGCAGTTACGGGCAGGGGATTGAAAAACTGTTTTTT
>TRBV13|NA|few|TRBJ2-7
CASSPLQYF
TGTGCCAGCAGTCCCCTGCAGTACTTC
>TRBV5-4|TRBD2|few|TRBJ2-1
CASNRPAGELGEQFF
TGTGCCAGCAACCGTCCAGCGGGAGAACTCGGTGAGCAGTTCTTC
>TRBV6-1|NA|NA|TRBJ2-3
CASSAGTGHTDTQYF
TGTGCCAGCAGTGCGGGAACAGGGCACACAGATACGCAGTATTTT
>TRBV11-2|TRBD1|NA|TRBJ2-7
CASSLRTGSGEQYF
TGTGCCAGCAGCCTGAGGACAGGGAGTGGCGAGCAGTACTTC
>TRBV2|NA|NA|TRBJ1-2
CASSEGSGFGYTF
TGTGCCAGCAGTGAAGGATCAGGGTTTGGCTACACCTTC
>TRBV5-1|NA|NA|TRBJ2-2
CASSSHTGELFF
TGCGCCAGCAGCTCACATACCGGGGAGCTGTTTTTT